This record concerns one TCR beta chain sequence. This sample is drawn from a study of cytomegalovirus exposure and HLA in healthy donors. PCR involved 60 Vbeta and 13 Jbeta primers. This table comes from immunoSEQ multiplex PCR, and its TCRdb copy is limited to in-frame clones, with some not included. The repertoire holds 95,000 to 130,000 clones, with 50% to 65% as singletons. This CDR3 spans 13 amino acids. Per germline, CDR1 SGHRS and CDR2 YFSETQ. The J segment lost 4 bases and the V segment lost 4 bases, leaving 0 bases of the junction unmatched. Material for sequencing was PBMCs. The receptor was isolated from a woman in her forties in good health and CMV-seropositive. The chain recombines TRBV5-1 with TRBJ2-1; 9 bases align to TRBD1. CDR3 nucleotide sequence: TGCGCCAGCAGCGGGACAGGGTACAATGAGCAGTTCTTC. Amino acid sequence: CASSGTGYNEQFF.